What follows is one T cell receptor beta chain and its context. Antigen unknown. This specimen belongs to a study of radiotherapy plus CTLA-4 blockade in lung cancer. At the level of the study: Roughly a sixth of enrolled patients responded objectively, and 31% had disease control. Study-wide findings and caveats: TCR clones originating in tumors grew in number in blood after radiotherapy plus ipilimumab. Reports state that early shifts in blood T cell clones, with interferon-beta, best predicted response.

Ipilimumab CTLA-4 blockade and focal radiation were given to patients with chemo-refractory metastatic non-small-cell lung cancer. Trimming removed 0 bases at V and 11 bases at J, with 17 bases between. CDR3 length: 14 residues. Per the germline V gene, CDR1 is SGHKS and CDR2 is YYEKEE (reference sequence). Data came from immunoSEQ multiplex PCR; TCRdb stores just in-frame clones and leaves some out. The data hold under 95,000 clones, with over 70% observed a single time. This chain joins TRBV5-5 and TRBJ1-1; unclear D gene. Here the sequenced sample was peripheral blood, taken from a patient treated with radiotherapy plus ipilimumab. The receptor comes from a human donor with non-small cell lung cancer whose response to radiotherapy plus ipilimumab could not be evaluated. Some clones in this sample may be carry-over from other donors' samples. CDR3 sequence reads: CASSLGGTRGRAFF. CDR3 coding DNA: TGTGCCAGCAGCTTGGGGGGTACGAGAGGGAGGGCTTTCTTT.